The T cell receptor (beta chain) described here comes from a study of cytomegalovirus exposure and HLA in healthy donors (dated by TCRdb to about 2017). Looking at the study overall: An earlier analysis of several hundred of the donors reported 250 to 300 Gb of sequence data and around 120 million unique TCR beta sequences from about 180 million T cells. Rather than using new phenotypic data, the later analysis identified candidate immune exposures from TCR beta sequences and from how often those sequences occurred across donors. In addition to the first cohort of about 650 subjects, a separate validation cohort of 120 different subjects was used. The study was designed to test whether signatures of past pathogen exposure could be identified by cataloging public T cell receptors. Roughly 300 gigabases of sequencing data and 70 million to 100 million unique TCR sequences made up an early release that covered some 640 HLA-typed donors. In a later analysis, previously published TCR beta repertoires from 500 to 750 donors were re-analyzed and high-resolution HLA genotyping was added so that TCR occurrence patterns could be studied. Donor age, sex, ethnicity and CMV serostatus were compiled alongside the repertoire data. The study profiled the T cell repertoires of approximately 700 subjects by immunosequencing and related them to cytomegalovirus serostatus. High-throughput TCR immunosequencing, statistical association of individual TCRs with disease status, and machine learning were combined to predict cytomegalovirus infection status. All discovery cohort repertoires had been generated on a single sequencing platform. Because of strong linkage in the cohort, five DR-DQ haplotypes were treated as single units for association and clustering. Across some 400 genotyped donors of the cohort, an average of about 250,000 unique TCR beta nucleotide sequences per donor were sequenced, and roughly a sixth of those sequences were non-productive. A later genetic analysis took genome-wide SNP genotypes for about three fifths of the 666 donors and used that subset as a discovery cohort. Class I and class II HLA loci were covered by the typing at four-digit resolution. The number of donors typed differed by locus, with roughly 629-640 for A, B, C, DRB1 and DQB1, more than 500 for DQA1, approximately 570 for DPA1, and roughly 450 for DPB1. The genetic ancestry cluster associated with self-reported Caucasian donors included 81% of the roughly 400 genotyped donors. An earlier analysis of 587 of the donors used high-throughput TCR beta sequencing to judge whether each TCR beta V gene segment behaved as functional or pseudogenic. The study at large found these results: An earlier analysis of around 600 of the donors showed that most TCR beta V segments appeared in productive rearrangements either about 87% or about 30% of the time, which broadly matched IMGT annotations. In a later analysis, around 17,000 TCR beta sequences were associated with specific HLA alleles at a false discovery rate of 0.05. In both the original and validation cohorts, the classifier was reported to diagnose cytomegalovirus status with high specificity and sensitivity. Across donors, most TCR sequences were observed very rarely, whereas some public TCRs were present in many individuals. A later analysis found that HLA-associated TCR beta chains were more clonally expanded and had lower generation probabilities than equally common non-associated chains. Three of the identified cytomegalovirus-associated TCR beta chains were confirmed in vitro to be specific for cytomegalovirus antigens. An association between a missense DCLRE1C variant and V-gene and J-gene trimming of TCR beta chains was found in a later genetic analysis and replicated in an independent cohort. Because counts were too low, approximately 15 rarely observed V segments, including chromosome 9 orphons, were excluded from the earlier analysis of 587 of the donors. In this cohort, only TCR beta chains were sequenced, and detectable features were limited by the absence of alpha or paired-chain data. It was suggested by the authors that the approach could potentially be generalized to other disease states and immunological phenotypes. A later analysis found that TCR association rates varied across HLA loci, with DRB1 alleles showing the most associated TCRs and HLA-C alleles the fewest. Correlated functional status among segregating V segments might be attributable to linkage disequilibrium, but an unknown experimental factor could not be ruled out. Roughly uniform sequencing depth across donors was assumed in presence/absence analyses, although this assumption may not hold. According to a later genetic analysis, donors in an Asian-associated ancestry cluster had fewer N-insertions in productive TCRs than the approximately 650-donor mean. A later analysis reported that several top co-occurrence clusters appeared linked to parvovirus B19, influenza, CMV and Epstein-Barr virus. In the study, some 160 TCR beta chains were listed as associated with cytomegalovirus. According to a later analysis, most CMV-associated TCR beta chains appeared to be HLA-restricted, and the HLA associations seemed to be driven largely by CMV exposure. Strong co-occurrence of HLA alleles, especially DR and DQ, made assigning TCR associations to individual alleles difficult. CMV serostatus was the only immune exposure information available for the cohort. Because HLA typing was missing for some donors at each locus, association tests included only the typed subset. A cluster of highly shared sequence variants was judged likely to represent a technical artifact of the sequencing pipeline. The 87-base-pair reads could not distinguish some IMGT-functional V segments, including TRBV6-2 and TRBV6-3, so those segments were excluded. A further reported finding was that TCR beta sequences accurately predicted the HLA-A and HLA-B alleles for most subjects in the first cohort.

The method behind the library was the immunoSEQ multiplex PCR assay. For the multiplex PCR, a mixture combining 60 forward primers for TCR Vbeta segments and 13 reverse primers for TCR Jbeta segments was used. Amplification of the CDR3 region of rearranged TCR beta genes was performed with a multiplex PCR assay on genomic DNA. The Illumina HiSeq System was used to sequence the amplified TCR beta libraries as 87-base-pair reads. Turning to the authors' computational methods: A later analysis counted tens of millions of unique TCR beta chains across the 550 to 800 repertoires, and roughly 9.9 million of these chains were shared by at least two donors. Raw reads were error-corrected and collapsed into unique sequences by a nearest-neighbor algorithm in which closely related sequences were merged to remove PCR and sequencing errors. To assign V, D and J gene segments, CDR3 sequences were aligned to IMGT reference sequences. For a sequence to be retained, a match of at least six nucleotides to both a V gene segment and a J gene segment was required. Rearrangements were called productive when the CDR3 lacked stop codons and stayed in frame with V and J; all others were non-productive. CDR3 was defined by IMGT convention, running from the second conserved V-encoded cysteine to the conserved J-encoded phenylalanine. The earlier analysis of 450 to 750 of the donors excluded any sequence lacking an unambiguous match to a single V gene segment. In an earlier analysis of several hundred of the donors, V segments were called functional above 56.7% productive rearrangements and were called segregating when the between-donor standard deviation exceeded 5%. To diagnose cytomegalovirus status from the catalog of TCR beta chain sequences, a statistical classification framework was built. V and J gene assignment, in a later analysis, came from comparing TCR nucleotide sequences with IMGT/GENE-DB human TR gene sequences. Using the TCRdist pipeline, a later analysis assigned CDR3 sequences along with most-parsimonious VDJ recombination scenarios. A later analysis defined each TCR beta chain by its CDR3 amino acid sequence plus V-gene family, and excluded reads lacking a unique V-gene family. In a later analysis, around 650 highly shared, low-generation-probability nucleotide sequences were removed to address suspected cross-contamination and a sequencing artifact. In a later analysis, a clonal expansion index was calculated for each public chain from normalized within-repertoire ranks of inferred template counts. A later analysis computed generation probabilities with a VDJ recombination model fitted to out-of-frame rearrangements, and checked the results against IGoR. In a later analysis, hypergeometric tests were used to score TCR-TCR, TCR-HLA and TCR-CMV co-occurrence, with a repertoire-size bias correction applied to TCR pairs. False discovery rates were estimated in a later analysis by permuting HLA or CMV assignments 20 times. A later analysis grouped co-occurring TCRs with DBSCAN, adding TCRdist sequence similarity when clustering within HLA-allele-positive subsets. Repertoires with fewer than 30,000 or more than 120,000 public chains were left out of co-occurrence clustering, as were five repertoires with anomalous nucleotide sharing. The table was pulled from immuneACCESS by TCRdb, which kept in-frame rearrangements only. Such tables lose some clones; where checked, under half of the loss comes from unresolved V genes, and the rest has no known cause. V and J calls and clone size follow that table, whereas D and trimming were derived from the DNA. This sample gives about 140,000 clones in total; about 80% of them show up just once. The ten largest clonotypes hold about 5% of the sample.

V loses 4 bases of germline sequence and J loses 1 base, and the interval between the two ends is 10 bases. Its CDR3 holds 14 amino acids, cysteine through phenylalanine. Of the read, only the CDR3 DNA is kept; its 42 bases are in frame from base 1. Based on the germline V gene (reference sequence), the CDR1 and CDR2 sequences are MNHEY and SMNVEV. To note about this clone: Its antigen is currently not known. Within one base of it there is no much larger clone, and no base qualities were kept.

The cohort consisted of 666 healthy bone marrow donors. All cohort members were sampled while nominally healthy, although unrecorded immune exposures were likely present. The donor tested CMV seronegative, placing the donor among the 350 or so seronegative members of the cohort. A peripheral blood sample was collected from each donor, and TCR beta sequencing was performed on peripheral blood mononuclear cells. The Qiagen DNeasy Blood Extraction Kit was used to extract genomic DNA from the blood cell samples. This clonotype was obtained from a male donor in good health and CMV-seronegative. The sequencing input was PBMCs. The sequence joins TRBV27 to TRBJ1-1; the D gene assignment is ambiguous. For the CDR3, the sequence is CASSYSGGNTEAFF. The sequenced DNA is TGTGCCAGCAGTTACTCTGGAGGGAACACTGAAGCTTTCTTT.